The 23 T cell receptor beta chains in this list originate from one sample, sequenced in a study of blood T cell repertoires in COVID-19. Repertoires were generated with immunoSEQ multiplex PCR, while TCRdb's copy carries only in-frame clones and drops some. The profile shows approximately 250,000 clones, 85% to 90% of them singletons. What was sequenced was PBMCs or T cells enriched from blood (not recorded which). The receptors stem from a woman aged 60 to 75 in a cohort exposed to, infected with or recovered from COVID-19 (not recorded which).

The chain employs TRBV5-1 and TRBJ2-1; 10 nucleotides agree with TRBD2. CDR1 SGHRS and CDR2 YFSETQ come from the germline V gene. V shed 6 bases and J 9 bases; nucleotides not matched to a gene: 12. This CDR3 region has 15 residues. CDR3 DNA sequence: TGCGCCAGCACTATGCTAAGCGGGAGGGGGGGTGAGCAGTTCTTC. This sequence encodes CASTMLSGRGGEQFF.

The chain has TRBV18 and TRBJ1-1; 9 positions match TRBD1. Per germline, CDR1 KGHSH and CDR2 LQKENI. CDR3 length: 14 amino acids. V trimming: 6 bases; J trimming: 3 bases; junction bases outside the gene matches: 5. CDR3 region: CASSPTGGDTEAFF. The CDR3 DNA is TGTGCCAGCTCCCCGACAGGGGGGGACACTGAAGCTTTCTTT.

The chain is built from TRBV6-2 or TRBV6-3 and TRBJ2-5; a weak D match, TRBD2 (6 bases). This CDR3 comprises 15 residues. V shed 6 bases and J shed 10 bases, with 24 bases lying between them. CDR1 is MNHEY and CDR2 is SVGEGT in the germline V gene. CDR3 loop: CASSPVGGIPRDQYF. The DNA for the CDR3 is TGTGCCAGCAGCCCCGTGGGGGGAATCCCTAGAGACCAGTACTTC.

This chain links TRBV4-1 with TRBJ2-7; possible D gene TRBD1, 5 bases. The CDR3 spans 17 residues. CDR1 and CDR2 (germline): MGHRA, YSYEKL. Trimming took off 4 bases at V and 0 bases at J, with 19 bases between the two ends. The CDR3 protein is CASSPVLNRGSSYEQYF. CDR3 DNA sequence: TGCGCCAGCAGCCCAGTACTTAATAGGGGAAGCTCCTACGAGCAGTACTTC.

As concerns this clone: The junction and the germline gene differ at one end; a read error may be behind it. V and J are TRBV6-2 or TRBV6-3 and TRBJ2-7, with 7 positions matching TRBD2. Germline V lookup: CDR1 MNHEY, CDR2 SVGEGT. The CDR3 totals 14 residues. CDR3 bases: TGTGCCAGCAGCTACTTGGGACTAACCTACGAGCAGTACTTC. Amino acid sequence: CASSYLGLTYEQYF.

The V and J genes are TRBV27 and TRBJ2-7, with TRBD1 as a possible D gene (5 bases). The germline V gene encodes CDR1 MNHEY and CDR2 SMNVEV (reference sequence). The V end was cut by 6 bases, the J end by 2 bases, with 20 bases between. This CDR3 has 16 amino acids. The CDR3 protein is CASSPGQGRPPYEQYF. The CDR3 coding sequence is TGTGCCAGCAGCCCCGGTCAGGGCCGCCCTCCCTACGAGCAGTACTTC.

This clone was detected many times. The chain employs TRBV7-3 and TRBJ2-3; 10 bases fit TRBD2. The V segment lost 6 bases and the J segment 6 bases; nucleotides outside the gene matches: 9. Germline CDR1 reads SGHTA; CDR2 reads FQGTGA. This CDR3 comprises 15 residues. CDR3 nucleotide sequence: TGTGCCAGCAGTCACAGCGGGGGGGCCAGCGATACGCAGTATTTT. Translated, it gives CASSHSGGASDTQYF.

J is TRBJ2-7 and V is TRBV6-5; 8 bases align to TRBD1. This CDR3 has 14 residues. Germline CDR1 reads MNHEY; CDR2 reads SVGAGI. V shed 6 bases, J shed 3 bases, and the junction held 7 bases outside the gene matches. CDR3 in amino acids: CASSVTGGGYEQYF. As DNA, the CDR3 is TGTGCCAGCAGCGTTACAGGGGGTGGCTACGAGCAGTACTTC.

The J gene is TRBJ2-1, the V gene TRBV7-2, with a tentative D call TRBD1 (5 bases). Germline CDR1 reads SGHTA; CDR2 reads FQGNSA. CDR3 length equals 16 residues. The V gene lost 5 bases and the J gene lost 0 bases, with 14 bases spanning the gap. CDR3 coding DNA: TGTGCCAGCAGCCTCCTAGGGGCCTACTCCTACAATGAGCAGTTCTTC. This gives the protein CASSLLGAYSYNEQFF. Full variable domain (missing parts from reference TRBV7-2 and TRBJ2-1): GAGVSQSPSNKVTEKGKDVELRCDPISGHTALYWYRQSLGQGLEFLIYFQGNSAPDKSGLPSDRFSAERTGGSVSTLTIQRTQQEDSAVYLCASSLLGAYSYNEQFFGPGTRLTVL.

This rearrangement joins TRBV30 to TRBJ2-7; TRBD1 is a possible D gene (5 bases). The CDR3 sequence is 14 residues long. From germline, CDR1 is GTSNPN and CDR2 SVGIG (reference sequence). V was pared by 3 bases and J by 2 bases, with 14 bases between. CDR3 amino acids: CAWRRQGGPYEQYF. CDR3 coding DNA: TGTGCCTGGAGAAGGCAGGGTGGCCCCTACGAGCAGTACTTC.

The CDR3 here is CASSERGGQNTGELFF. CDR3 coding DNA: TGTGCCAGCAGTGAAAGGGGGGGACAGAACACCGGGGAGCTGTTTTTT. J is TRBJ2-2 and V is TRBV2; D is perhaps TRBD2 (7 bases). The CDR3 sequence is 16 residues long. Trimming cost V 2 bases and J 1 base, with 11 bases left between them. Per the germline V gene, CDR1 is SNHLY and CDR2 is FYNNEI.

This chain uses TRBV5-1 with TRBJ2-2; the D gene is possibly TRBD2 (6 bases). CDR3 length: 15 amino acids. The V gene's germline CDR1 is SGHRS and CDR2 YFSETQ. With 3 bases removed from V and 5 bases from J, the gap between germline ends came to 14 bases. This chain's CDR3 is CASSSEARGTGELFF. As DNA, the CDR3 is TGCGCCAGCAGCTCCGAGGCACGGGGGACCGGGGAGCTGTTTTTT.

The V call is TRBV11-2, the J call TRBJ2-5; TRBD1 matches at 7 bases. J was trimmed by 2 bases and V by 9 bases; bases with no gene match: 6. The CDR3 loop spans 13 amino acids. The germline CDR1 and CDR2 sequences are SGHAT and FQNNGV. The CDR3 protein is CASARDRQETQYF. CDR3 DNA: TGTGCCAGTGCCCGGGACAGACAAGAGACCCAGTACTTC.

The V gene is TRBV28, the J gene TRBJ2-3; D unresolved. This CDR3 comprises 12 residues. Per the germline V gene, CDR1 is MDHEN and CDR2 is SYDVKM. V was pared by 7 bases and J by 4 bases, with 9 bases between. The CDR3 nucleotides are TGTGCCAGCACCTCTTCGTCAGATACGCAGTATTTT. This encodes CASTSSSDTQYF.

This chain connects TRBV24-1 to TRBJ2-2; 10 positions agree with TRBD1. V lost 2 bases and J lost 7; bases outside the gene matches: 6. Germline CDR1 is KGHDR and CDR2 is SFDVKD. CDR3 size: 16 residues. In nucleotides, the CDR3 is TGTGCCACCAGTGATTCTCGACAGGGGGCGATCGGGGAGCTGTTTTTT. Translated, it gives CATSDSRQGAIGELFF.

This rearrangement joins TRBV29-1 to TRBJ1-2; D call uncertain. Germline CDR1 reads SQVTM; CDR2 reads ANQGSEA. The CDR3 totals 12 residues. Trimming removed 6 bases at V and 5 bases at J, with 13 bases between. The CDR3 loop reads CSVNDITYGYTF. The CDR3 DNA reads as TGCAGCGTGAACGACATCACTTATGGCTACACCTTC.

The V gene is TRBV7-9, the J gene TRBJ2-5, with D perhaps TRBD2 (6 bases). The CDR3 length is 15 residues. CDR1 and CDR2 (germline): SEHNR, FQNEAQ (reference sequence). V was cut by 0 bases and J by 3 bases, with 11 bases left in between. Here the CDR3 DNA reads TGTGCCAGCAGCTTAGCGAGGGGACTGGAAGAGACCCAGTACTTC. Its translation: CASSLARGLEETQYF.

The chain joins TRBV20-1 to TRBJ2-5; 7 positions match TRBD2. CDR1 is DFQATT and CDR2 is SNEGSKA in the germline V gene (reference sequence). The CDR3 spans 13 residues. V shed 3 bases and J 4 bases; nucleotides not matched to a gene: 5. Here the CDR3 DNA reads TGCAGTGCTAGTGGCATAGCGGGAGAGACCCAGTACTTC. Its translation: CSASGIAGETQYF.

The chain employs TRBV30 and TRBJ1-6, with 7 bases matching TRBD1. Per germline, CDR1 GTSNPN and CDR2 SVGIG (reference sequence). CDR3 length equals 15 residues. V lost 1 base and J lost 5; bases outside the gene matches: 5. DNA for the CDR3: TGTGCCTGGAGTGAACGGGACAGAAATAATTCACCCCTCCACTTT. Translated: CAWSERDRNNSPLHF. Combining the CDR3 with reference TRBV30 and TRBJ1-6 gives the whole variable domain SQTIHQWPATLVQPVGSPLSLECTVEGTSNPNLYWYRQAAGRGLQLLFYSVGIGQISSEVPQNLSASRPQDRQFILSSKKLLLSDSGFYLCAWSERDRNNSPLHFGNGTRLTVT.

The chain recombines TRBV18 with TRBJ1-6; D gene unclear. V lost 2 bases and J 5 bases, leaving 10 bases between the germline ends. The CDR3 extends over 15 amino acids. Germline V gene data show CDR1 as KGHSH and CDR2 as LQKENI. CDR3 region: CASSPSTPDNSPLHF. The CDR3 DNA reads TGTGCCAGCTCACCATCGACACCAGATAATTCACCCCTCCACTTT.

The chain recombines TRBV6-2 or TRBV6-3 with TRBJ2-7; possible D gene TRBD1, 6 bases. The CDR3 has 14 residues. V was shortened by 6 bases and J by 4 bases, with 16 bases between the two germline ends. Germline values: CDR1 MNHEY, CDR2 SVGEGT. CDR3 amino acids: CASSEQGRTYEQYF. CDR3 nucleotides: TGTGCCAGCAGCGAACAGGGTCGGACTTACGAGCAGTACTTC.

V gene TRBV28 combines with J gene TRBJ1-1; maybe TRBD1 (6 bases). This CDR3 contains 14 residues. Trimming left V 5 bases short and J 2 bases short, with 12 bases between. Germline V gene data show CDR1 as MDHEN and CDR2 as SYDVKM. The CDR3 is CASSPGQVNTEAFF. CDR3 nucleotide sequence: TGTGCCAGCAGTCCGGGACAAGTAAACACTGAAGCTTTCTTT.

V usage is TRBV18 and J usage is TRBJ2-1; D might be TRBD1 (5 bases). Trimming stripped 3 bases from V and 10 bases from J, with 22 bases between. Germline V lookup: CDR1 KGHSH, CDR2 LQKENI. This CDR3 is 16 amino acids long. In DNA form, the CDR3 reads TGTGCCAGCTCACCGGAACTGGACACCCGAATATCGGAGCAGTTCTTC. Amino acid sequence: CASSPELDTRISEQFF.